This TCR beta chain was retrieved from a study of shared T cell receptors in the human thymus. CDR1 is DFQATT and CDR2 is SNEGSKA in the germline V gene (reference sequence). The CDR3 extends over 11 amino acids. Trimming left V 6 bases short and J 9 bases short, with 14 bases between. This clone is a singleton in its sample. This table comes from immunoSEQ multiplex PCR, and its TCRdb copy is limited to in-frame clones, with some not included. Altogether a few hundred thousand clones are present, 95% being singletons, with the ten largest covering approximately 0.02%. The chain recombines TRBV20-1 with TRBJ2-5; tentative D call: TRBD1 (8 bases). Material: thymocytes. This TCR was sampled from a human donor. The CDR3, as DNA: TGCAGTGCGCGGACAGGGAGGGCCCAGTACTTC. Translating it yields CSARTGRAQYF.